This T cell receptor (beta chain) stems from a study of glioma-infiltrating T cells. The length of the CDR3 is 15 residues. Germline V lookup: CDR1 SQVTM, CDR2 ANQGSEA. V dropped 7 bases and J dropped 4 bases, with 22 bases sitting between them. Using RNA template, CDR3s of TCR alpha and beta were amplified with iRepertoire arm-PCR. TCRdb reprocessed the multiplex PCR reads with MiXCR, giving one entry per CDR3 protein. The table lists 400,000 or so distinct CDR3 sequences, around 38% of them singletons, with about 12% in the top ten. The sequence was collected from a human donor with low-grade glioma or glioblastoma, undergoing nonglioma brain surgery, or in good health (not recorded which). The sample was glioma tissue, nonneoplastic brain tissue, or PBMCs (not recorded which). The chain uses TRBV29-1 and TRBJ1-2, with D possibly being TRBD1 (5 bases). The CDR3 coding sequence is TGCAGCGCCGGGGGGGAAGGCGACCTGGGCTATGGCTACACCTTC. This encodes CSAGGEGDLGYGYTF.